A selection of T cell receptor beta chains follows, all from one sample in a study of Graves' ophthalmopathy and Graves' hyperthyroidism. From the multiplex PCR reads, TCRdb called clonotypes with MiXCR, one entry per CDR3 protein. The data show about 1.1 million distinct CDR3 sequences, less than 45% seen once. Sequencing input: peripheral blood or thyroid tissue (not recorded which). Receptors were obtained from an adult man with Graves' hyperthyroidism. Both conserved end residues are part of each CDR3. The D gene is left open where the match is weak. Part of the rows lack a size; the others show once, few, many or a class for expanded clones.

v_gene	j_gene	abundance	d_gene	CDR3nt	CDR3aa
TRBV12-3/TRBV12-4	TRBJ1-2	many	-	TGTGCCAGCAGTTTAGTTGAACGGAACTATGGCTACACCTTC	CASSLVERNYGYTF
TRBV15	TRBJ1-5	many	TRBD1	TGTGCCACCAGCCCAGGGGGCCTGAGCAATCAGCCCCAGCATTTT	CATSPGGLSNQPQHF
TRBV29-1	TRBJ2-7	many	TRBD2	TGCAGCGTAGGGGTTTTGGGCCGCGGGAGGGCGGTCTACGAGCAGTACTTC	CSVGVLGRGRAVYEQYF
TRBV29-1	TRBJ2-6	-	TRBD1	TGCAGCGTTGAAGAGGGACAGGGTTTTGGGGCCAACTTCCTGACTTTT	CSVEEGQGFGANFLTF
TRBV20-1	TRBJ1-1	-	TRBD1	TGCAGTCCATTTGACAGGGATCGCACTGAAGCTTTCTTT	CSPFDRDRTEAFF
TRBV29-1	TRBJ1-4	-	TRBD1	TGCGGGACAGGGGATGAAAAACTGTTTTTT	CGTGDEKLFF
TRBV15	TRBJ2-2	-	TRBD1	TGTGCCACCAGCACCATAGGGACAGCGAACACCGGGGAGCTGTTTTTT	CATSTIGTANTGELFF
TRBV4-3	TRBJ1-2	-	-	TGCGCCAGCAGCCAAGACCAGGGCTCCAGCTATGGCTACACCTTC	CASSQDQGSSYGYTF
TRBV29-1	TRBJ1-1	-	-	TGCAGCGTTGGAGGGAGGACAGCCCTTAAAATGAACACTGAAGCTTTCTTT	CSVGGRTALKMNTEAFF
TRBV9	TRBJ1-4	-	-	TGTGCCAGCAGCGTAGCAGGGGACGAAAAACTGTTTTTT	CASSVAGDEKLFF
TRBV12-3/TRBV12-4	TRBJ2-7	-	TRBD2	TGTGCCAGCAGGCCTACTAGCGGTTTCCCCTACGAGCAGTACTTC	CASRPTSGFPYEQYF
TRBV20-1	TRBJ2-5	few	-	TGCAGTGCAAACACGCATCAGCTAGGGGAGACCCAGTACTTC	CSANTHQLGETQYF
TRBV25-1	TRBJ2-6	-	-	TGTGCCGGCAGACCCGGGCCTCCGGGGGCCAACGTCCTGACTTTC	CAGRPGPPGANVLTF
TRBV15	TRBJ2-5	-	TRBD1	TGTGCCAGCAGGCCGACCCGGGACAGGGGCCAAGAGACCCAGTACTTC	CASRPTRDRGQETQYF
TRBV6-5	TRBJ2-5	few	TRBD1	TGTGCCAGCAGTAATATGGGACAGGGGTACTGGGAGACCCAGTACTTC	CASSNMGQGYWETQYF
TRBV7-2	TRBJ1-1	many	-	TGTGCCAGCAGCTTACAGACGGTAAGGCTGACTGAAGCTTTCTTT	CASSLQTVRLTEAFF
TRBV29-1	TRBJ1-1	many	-	TGCAGCGTTCGAAGGGAAGGTGAAGCTTTCTTT	CSVRREGEAFF
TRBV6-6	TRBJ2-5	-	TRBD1	TGTGCCAGCACCCCAACAGGGGGACTTCAAGAGACCCAGTACTTC	CASTPTGGLQETQYF
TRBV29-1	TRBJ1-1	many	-	TGCAGCGCAACCAGAAGTCAAGGGGCCGCTGAAGCTTTCTTT	CSATRSQGAAEAFF
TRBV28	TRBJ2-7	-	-	TGTGCCAGCAGTCGGCGGGACTTCTCTCAAGAGCAGTACTTC	CASSRRDFSQEQYF
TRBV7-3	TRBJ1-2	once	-	TGTGCCAGCAGCCCGGAGACCGCCCACTATGGCTACACCTTC	CASSPETAHYGYTF
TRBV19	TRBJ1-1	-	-	TGTGCCAGTAGTATCTTCGGATATGAAGCTTTCTTT	CASSIFGYEAFF
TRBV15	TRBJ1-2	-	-	TGTGCCACCAGCAGTGGAGGACGATATGGCTACACCTTC	CATSSGGRYGYTF
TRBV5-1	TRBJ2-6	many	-	TGCGCCAGCAGCTTCGGCACGAGCTCTGGGGCCAACGTCCTGACTTTC	CASSFGTSSGANVLTF
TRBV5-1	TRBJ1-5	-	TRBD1	TGCGCCAGCAGCTTCCGGACAGGGGATCAGCCCCAGCATTTT	CASSFRTGDQPQHF
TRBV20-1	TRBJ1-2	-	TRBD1	TGCAGTGCTACGGAGGGGACAGCCTATCCCTTAGGCTACACCTTC	CSATEGTAYPLGYTF
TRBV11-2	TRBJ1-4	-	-	TGTGCCACAGGAGGGATATCGGGGGAAAAACTGTTTTTT	CATGGISGEKLFF
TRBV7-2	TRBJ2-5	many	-	TGTGCCAGCAGCCCCCATGGGATGCCAGAGACCCAGTACTTC	CASSPHGMPETQYF
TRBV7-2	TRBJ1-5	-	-	TGTGCCAGCAGCTTAGATAGGCTTGGCGCTAAAATCAATCAGCCCCAGCATTTT	CASSLDRLGAKINQPQHF
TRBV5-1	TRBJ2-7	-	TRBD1	TGCGCCTGCCAAAGACAGGGCCTCAACGAGCAGTGCTTC	CACQRQGLNEQCF
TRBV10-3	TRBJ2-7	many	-	TGTGCCATCAGGGGGGGACTGTTGACAGACTCTACCAACTACGAGCAGTACTTC	CAIRGGLLTDSTNYEQYF
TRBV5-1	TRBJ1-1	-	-	TGCGCCAGCAGCGCGGATGCTTTCTTT	CASSADAFF
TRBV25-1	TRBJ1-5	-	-	TGTGCCAGGTGGCAGAACAATCAGCCCCAGCATTTT	CARWQNNQPQHF
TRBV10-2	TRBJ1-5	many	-	TGCGCCAGCATGGAAGGGGGAGGGGAGCTGGATCAGCCCCAGCATTTT	CASMEGGGELDQPQHF
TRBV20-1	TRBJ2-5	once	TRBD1	TGCAGTGCAAAGAGACAGGGTCCGGGGACCCAGTACTTC	CSAKRQGPGTQYF
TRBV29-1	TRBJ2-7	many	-	TGCAGCGTTCCGATAGACTACGAGCAGTACTTC	CSVPIDYEQYF
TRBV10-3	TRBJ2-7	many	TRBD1	TGTGCCATCAGCTTGGACAGGGCCTACGAGCAGTACTTC	CAISLDRAYEQYF
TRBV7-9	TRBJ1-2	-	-	TGTGCCAGCAGCTTCACCCTTGCCAGCTACACCTTC	CASSFTLASYTF
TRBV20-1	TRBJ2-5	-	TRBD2	TGCAGTGGGGGGACTAGCGGGGGGCAAGAGACCCAGTACTTC	CSGGTSGGQETQYF
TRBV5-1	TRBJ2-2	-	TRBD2	TGCGCCAGCAGCCCCGGGCTTAGGGCTAGCGGGAGCTCCGGGGAGCTGTTTTTT	CASSPGLRASGSSGELFF
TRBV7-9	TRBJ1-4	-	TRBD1	TGTGCCAGCAGGGAAACAGGGGTACTTGAAAAACTGTTTTTT	CASRETGVLEKLFF